This TCR beta chain was identified in a study of blood T cell repertoires in COVID-19. Overall study: COVID-19 samples from acute and convalescent phases originated in the United States, Italy and Spain. The cDNA or gDNA used as material had been derived from T cells, B-cell-depleted T cells, or PBMCs.

V was clipped by 4 bases and J by 2 bases; unmatched bases: 4. This CDR3 spans 15 amino acids. The germline CDR1 and CDR2 sequences are SGDLS and YYNGEE. Per the authors' pipeline: Nucleated cell counts were estimated from reference gene primer amplification. This table comes from immunoSEQ multiplex PCR, and its TCRdb copy is limited to in-frame clones, with some not included. V and J calls and clone size come straight from that table; D and trimming were deduced from the DNA. The sample has around 78,000 clones, roughly 80% seen once; the top ten hold around 10%. The V call is TRBV9, the J call TRBJ2-1, with 9 bases aligning to TRBD2. The specimen was peripheral blood. The TCR originated in a human donor in a cohort sampled during active COVID-19. The DNA for the CDR3 is TGTGCCAGCAGCCGACTAGCGGAACCCTACAATGAGCAGTTCTTC. Translation: CASSRLAEPYNEQFF.